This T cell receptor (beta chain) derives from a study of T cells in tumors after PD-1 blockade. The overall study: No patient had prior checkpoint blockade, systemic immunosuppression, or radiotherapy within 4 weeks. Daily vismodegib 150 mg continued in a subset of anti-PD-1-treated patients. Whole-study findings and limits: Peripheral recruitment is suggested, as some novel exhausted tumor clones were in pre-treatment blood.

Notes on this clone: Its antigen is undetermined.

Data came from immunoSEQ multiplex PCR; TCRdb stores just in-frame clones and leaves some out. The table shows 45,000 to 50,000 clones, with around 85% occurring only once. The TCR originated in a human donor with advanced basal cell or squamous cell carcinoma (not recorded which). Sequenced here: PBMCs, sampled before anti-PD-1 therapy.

CDR3 loop: CASSVGHQGGYSGNTIYF. Here the CDR3 DNA reads TGTGCCAGCAGTGTTGGACACCAGGGGGGGTACTCTGGAAACACCATATATTTT. The chain recombines TRBV6-1 with TRBJ1-3, with 7 nucleotides matching TRBD1. Germline loops: CDR1 MNHNS, CDR2 SASEGT. The CDR3 extends over 18 amino acids. The V and J ends lost 4 bases and 0 bases, in that order; junction bases with no gene match: 12.